A single TCR beta chain is shown here with its context. Its antigen is not identified. The CDR3 extends 3 residues past the end of the read, so its final part is completed from the germline J gene. This entry belongs to a study of T cell clonality in common variable immunodeficiency. Study-level findings and limits: Compared with healthy controls, CVID subjects showed increased TCRbeta clonality, mostly in about a third. CVID subjects shared fewer TCRbeta clones than healthy controls did. In common variable immunodeficiency, TCR beta chains reportedly carried fewer deletions and N-nucleotide insertions.

The CDR3 loop spans 14 amino acids. In germline, CDR1 is MNHEY, CDR2 SVGEGT. The junction had 8 bases not matched to a gene; V was cut back by 6 bases and J by 4 bases. Measured with immunoSEQ multiplex PCR; TCRdb has only the in-frame clones, and not every one. The record lists more than 6,500 clones, of which the ten most abundant hold about 3.5%. V usage is TRBV6-2 or TRBV6-3 and J usage is TRBJ2-5; 7 bases line up with TRBD2. The TCR sequence derives from a human donor with common variable immunodeficiency. Sample: peripheral blood mononuclear cells. The CDR3 sequence: CASRSSGGGETQYF. The sequenced part of the CDR3 DNA is TGTGCCAGCAGGTCTAGCGGCGGGGGAGAGACC.